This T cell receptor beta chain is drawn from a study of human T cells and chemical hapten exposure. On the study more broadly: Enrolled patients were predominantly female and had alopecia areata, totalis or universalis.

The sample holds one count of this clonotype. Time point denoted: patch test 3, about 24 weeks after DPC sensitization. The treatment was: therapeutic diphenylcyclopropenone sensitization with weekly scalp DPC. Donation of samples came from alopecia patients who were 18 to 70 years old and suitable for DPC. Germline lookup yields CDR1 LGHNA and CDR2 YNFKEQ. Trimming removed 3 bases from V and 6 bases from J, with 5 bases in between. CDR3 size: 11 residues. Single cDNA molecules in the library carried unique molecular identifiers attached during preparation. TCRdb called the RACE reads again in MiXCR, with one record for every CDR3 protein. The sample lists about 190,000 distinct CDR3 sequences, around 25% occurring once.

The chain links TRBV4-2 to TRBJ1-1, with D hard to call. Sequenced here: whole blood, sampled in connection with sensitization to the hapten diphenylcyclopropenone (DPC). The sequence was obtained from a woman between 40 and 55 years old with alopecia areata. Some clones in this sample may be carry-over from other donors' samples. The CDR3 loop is CASSQAAEAFF. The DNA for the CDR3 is TGTGCCAGCAGCCAGGCAGCTGAAGCTTTCTTT.